These 6 T cell receptor beta chains were all obtained from the same sample, sequenced in a study of blood T cells in healthy people across ages. For the second PCR, which ran for roughly 7 to 11 cycles, a sample-barcoded 5' primer and a J-beta primer mix were used. Each CDR3 protein is one row after TCRdb ran MiXCR on the 5' RACE reads. Here the sample spans around 2 million distinct CDR3 sequences, about 39% being singletons. Sequences were obtained from blood. The receptors originated from a human donor in good health.

The CDR3 is CASSYSRPDREGQPQHF. For the CDR3, the DNA is TGTGCCAGCAGTTACTCGAGACCGGACAGGGAGGGTCAGCCCCAGCATTTT. The chain carries TRBV6-6 and TRBJ1-5; 8 nucleotides match TRBD1. The trim removed 0 bases at V and 6 bases at J, leaving 10 bases unmatched. The germline CDR1 and CDR2 sequences are MNHNY and SVGAGI (reference sequence). The CDR3 is made up of 17 amino acids.

This chain joins TRBV27 and TRBJ2-5; 9 bases match TRBD2. Germline trimming cut 4 bases from V and 11 bases from J; bases unmatched to any gene: 17. Germline V CDR1 and CDR2: MNHEY, SMNVEV (reference sequence). This CDR3 contains 16 residues. In nucleotides, the CDR3 is TGTGCCAGCAGTTGGGGGGCTAGCGGGGCTCACAATGAGCAGTACTTC. Protein: CASSWGASGAHNEQYF.

This clonotype has only a few counts. CDR3 sequence: CAISELARRQGAYTF. The CDR3 region has the DNA TGTGCCATCAGTGAGTTGGCTCGGCGACAGGGGGCATACACCTTC. The rearrangement links TRBV10-3 to TRBJ1-2; 10 bases agree with TRBD1. This CDR3 has 15 amino acids. V shed 1 base, J shed 11 bases, and the junction held 10 bases outside the gene matches. The germline V gene has CDR1 ENHRY and CDR2 SYGVKD.

The chain carries TRBV12-3 or TRBV12-4 and TRBJ2-5, with D hard to call. The ends were cut back, 6 bases at V and 5 bases at J, with 16 bases in the middle. The CDR3 runs 14 residues. The CDR3 loop is CASSLTGPWETQYF. Here the CDR3 DNA reads TGTGCCAGCAGCCTGACTGGGCCGTGGGAGACCCAGTACTTC.

This clonotype was counted at least ten times. The J gene is TRBJ2-7, the V gene TRBV6-2 or TRBV6-3, with D perhaps assigned TRBD1 or TRBD2 (5 bases each). From germline, CDR1 is MNHEY and CDR2 SVGEGT. Trimming removed 2 bases at V and 6 bases at J, with 11 bases between. This CDR3 is built from 13 residues. CDR3 nucleotides: TGTGCCAGCAGTTACCGGCAGAGGGGCGAGCAGTACTTC. This translates into CASSYRQRGEQYF.

This clonotype appeared a few times. For the CDR3, the DNA is TGTGCCATCAGTGACATCTCTAACTATGGCTACACCTTC. It is translated as CAISDISNYGYTF. The rearrangement links TRBV10-3 to TRBJ1-2, with D unresolved. V dropped 3 bases and J dropped 0 bases, with 5 bases sitting between them. This CDR3 contains 13 residues. In germline, CDR1 is ENHRY, CDR2 SYGVKD.